The following is a T cell receptor (beta chain) sequence with its context. The target antigen is unknown. Data came from immunoSEQ multiplex PCR; TCRdb stores just in-frame clones and leaves some out. The table has about 150,000 clones, 90% seen once. This CDR3 region has 14 residues. Looked up from germline, CDR1 is ENHRY and CDR2 is SYGVKD. Trimming removed 8 bases from V and 4 bases from J, with 15 bases in between. These data belong to a study of T cell responses to AZD1222 COVID-19 vaccine. General observations from the study: Without day 14 samples, only post-peak T cell repertoires were studied. Unmutated regions of variants are reportedly targeted by nearly half of spike-specific TCRs. Recipients of AZD1222 seropositive at baseline numbered only five or six.

This sequence originates from an adult who received the AZD1222 COVID-19 vaccine. The source was peripheral blood, collected 28 days after the second AZD1222 dose. The chain recombines TRBV10-3 with TRBJ2-1; TRBD1 is a possible D gene (6 bases). Here the CDR3 DNA reads TGTGCCATCGGCGGTTGGGGACAATACAATGAGCAGTTCTTC. Translation gives CAIGGWGQYNEQFF.